The 26 T cell receptor beta chains reported below all come from one sample, sequenced in a study of spatial heterogeneity in lung cancer. TCRdb reprocessed the 5' RACE reads via MiXCR and lists one record per CDR3 protein. The sample includes 90,000 or so distinct CDR3 sequences, roughly 8.7% seen only once; the top ten take 6.9%. The time point here: sample taken at primary tumor resection. No cell sorting; template was whole RNA from tumor, lung tissue or PBMC. The material sequenced was PBMCs, taken at surgery. The receptor set was obtained from a male donor with early-stage non-small cell lung cancer.

The V gene is TRBV6-2 or TRBV6-3, the J gene TRBJ2-1; TRBD2 aligns across 10 bases. The V segment lost 7 bases and the J segment 8 bases; nucleotides outside the gene matches: 14. Per the germline V gene, CDR1 is MNHEY and CDR2 is SVGEGT. The CDR3 spans 16 residues. The CDR3 nucleotides read TGTGCCAGCATAGAAGATAGCGGGGGGCAGGGAGATGAGCAGTTCTTC. Amino acids: CASIEDSGGQGDEQFF.

The V and J genes are TRBV5-1 and TRBJ2-7; 10 bases agree with TRBD2. The CDR3 has 15 residues. Germline-derived CDR1 and CDR2 are SGHRS and YFSETQ. The V and J ends lost 3 bases and 1 base, in that order; junction bases with no gene match: 4. CDR3 in amino acids: CASSSTGLASYEQYF. CDR3 bases: TGCGCCAGCAGCTCCACGGGACTAGCGTCCTACGAGCAGTACTTC.

This clonotype was found a few times. A read error is likely, as this CDR3 ends without the conserved phenylalanine or tryptophan. The chain employs TRBV29-1 and TRBJ2-5; tentatively, D is TRBD1 or TRBD2 (5 bases each). The V end was cut by 4 bases, the J end by 3 bases, with 12 bases between. The germline CDR1 and CDR2 sequences are SQVTM and ANQGSEA. This CDR3 is built from 13 residues. CDR3 sequence: CSVGRVREETQYI. CDR3 coding DNA: TGCAGCGTTGGCAGGGTGCGGGAAGAGACCCAGTACATC.

The V call is TRBV7-2, the J call TRBJ1-5; 8 bases are a match to TRBD1. CDR3 length: 15 amino acids. V dropped 5 bases and J dropped 2; count of bases not matched to a gene: 5. CDR1 SGHTA and CDR2 FQGNSA come from the germline V gene. CDR3 sequence reads: CASSAQGGGNQPQHF. The CDR3 DNA follows: TGTGCCAGCAGCGCACAGGGGGGTGGCAATCAGCCCCAGCATTTT. Looking up the rest from reference TRBV7-2 and TRBJ1-5 gives the full variable domain: GAGVSQSPSNKVTEKGKDVELRCDPISGHTALYWYRQSLGQGLEFLIYFQGNSAPDKSGLPSDRFSAERTGGSVSTLTIQRTQQEDSAVYLCASSAQGGGNQPQHFGDGTRLSIL.

The J gene is TRBJ2-2, the V gene TRBV12-3 or TRBV12-4; 9 nucleotides agree with TRBD2. Losses at the gene ends were 6 bases for V and 3 bases for J; bases not matched to a gene: 8. There are 16 residues in the CDR3. The DNA of the CDR3 is TGTGCCAGCAGCTTCGCGGGGGGGCGGCACACCGGGGAGCTGTTTTTT. Translating gives CASSFAGGRHTGELFF.

This clonotype was picked up many times. This chain links TRBV5-1 with TRBJ2-1; maybe TRBD1 (6 bases). V was cut by 0 bases and J by 7 bases, with 14 bases left in between. Germline loops: CDR1 SGHRS, CDR2 YFSETQ. This CDR3 contains 15 residues. In DNA, the CDR3 is TGCGCCAGCAGCTTGGCGCAGGGGCCCACAAATGAGCAGTTCTTC. Its protein product is CASSLAQGPTNEQFF.

There are many counts of this clonotype. The chain couples TRBV12-3 or TRBV12-4 to TRBJ2-1, with TRBD2 matching over 9 bases. V shed 7 bases and J 0 bases; nucleotides not matched to a gene: 13. CDR3 length equals 18 residues. The CDR3 DNA reads TGTGCCAGCACCCTGGGAGTAGCGGGAGCCCCCTCCTACAATGAGCAGTTCTTC. This gives the protein CASTLGVAGAPSYNEQFF.

The chain couples TRBV4-2 to TRBJ2-1, with D tentatively TRBD2 (6 bases). The CDR3 has 14 amino acids. The germline gives CDR1 LGHNA, CDR2 YNFKEQ. V was pared by 2 bases and J by 7 bases, with 12 bases between. CDR3 nucleotides: TGTGCCAGCAGCCAACCCGGGACTCTGAATGAGCAGTTCTTC. Translation: CASSQPGTLNEQFF.

CDR3 DNA sequence: TGTGCCAGCAGCCAGGGGGGTCACGAGCAGTACTTC. Translation: CASSQGGHEQYF. The V call is TRBV6-2 or TRBV6-3, the J call TRBJ2-7; tentative D call: TRBD1 (7 bases). Germline V gene data show CDR1 as MNHEY and CDR2 as SVGEGT. This CDR3 has 12 residues. V shed 6 bases and J shed 5 bases, with 11 bases lying between them.

About this clonotype: Given the absence of the conserved phenylalanine or tryptophan at the CDR3 end, a read error is likely. The rearrangement uses TRBV2 and TRBJ2-3; D remains unclear. This CDR3 spans 12 amino acids. Trimming stripped 4 bases from V and 0 bases from J, with 2 bases between. Germline V lookup: CDR1 SNHLY, CDR2 FYNNEI. The CDR3 coding sequence is TGTGCCAGCAGTGTGAGCACAGATACGCAGTATTCT. Protein: CASSVSTDTQYS.

The chain employs TRBV14 and TRBJ2-1; D assignment may be TRBD1 or TRBD2 (5 bases each). The germline V gene encodes CDR1 SGHDN and CDR2 FVKESK. The CDR3 is made up of 17 amino acids. Trimming cost V 3 bases and J 0 bases, with 15 bases left between them. CDR3: CASSHQDGTVSYNEQFF. The CDR3 region has the DNA TGTGCCAGCAGCCACCAGGACGGGACCGTCTCCTACAATGAGCAGTTCTTC.

This clonotype was picked up many times. V is TRBV28 and J is TRBJ2-3; 8 bases fit TRBD2. The CDR3 sequence is 16 residues long. V lost 1 base, J lost 1 base, and 4 bases stayed unmatched. Germline assignment: CDR1 MDHEN and CDR2 SYDVKM. DNA for the CDR3: TGTGCCAGCAGTTTATCGGCAGCGGGAGGCACAGATACGCAGTATTTT. As protein: CASSLSAAGGTDTQYF.

The chain uses TRBV7-2 and TRBJ1-2; D is ambiguous. Per germline, CDR1 SGHTA and CDR2 FQGNSA. The length of the CDR3 is 13 residues. The V end was cut by 2 bases, the J end by 4 bases, with 8 bases between. The DNA for the CDR3 is TGTGCCAGCAGCTTACGGATCCCCTATGGCTACACCTTC. It yields the protein CASSLRIPYGYTF.

The genes are TRBV6-2 or TRBV6-3 and TRBJ2-7; TRBD1 matches at 8 bases. Germline trimming cut 8 bases from V and 2 bases from J; bases unmatched to any gene: 5. Germline V gene data show CDR1 as MNHEY and CDR2 as SVGEGT. The CDR3 is 13 amino acids. CDR3 region: CASRGTGTYEQYF. CDR3 nucleotides: TGTGCCAGCCGAGGGACAGGCACCTACGAGCAGTACTTC.

This clonotype was seen ten or more times. V usage is TRBV3-1 and J usage is TRBJ2-2, with D unresolved. Trimming shortened V by 0 bases and J by 4 bases, and 12 bases separated the two germline ends. The CDR3 loop spans 16 amino acids. CDR1 and CDR2 from the germline V gene are LGHDT and YNNKEL (reference sequence). CDR3 loop: CASSQDGPPPTGELFF. The CDR3 DNA reads as TGTGCCAGCAGCCAAGATGGACCCCCCCCCACCGGGGAGCTGTTTTTT.

Ten or more counts support this clonotype. The chain employs TRBV9 and TRBJ1-6; D uncertain. CDR3 length equals 13 residues. V lost 3 bases and J lost 9, with 10 bases in between. CDR1 and CDR2 from the germline V gene are SGDLS and YYNGEE. CDR3 DNA: TGTGCCAGCAGCGGACCGCCTGGTTCACCCCTCCACTTT. Translating gives CASSGPPGSPLHF.

This clonotype was counted between two and nine times. The chain couples TRBV6-5 to TRBJ1-2; a possible D gene is TRBD1 (6 bases). This CDR3 is 15 amino acids long. Trimming removed 0 bases at V and 6 bases at J, with 14 bases between. CDR1 is MNHEY, CDR2 SVGAGI, per germline. The CDR3 region is CASSYSSGQSNGYTF. The CDR3 nucleotides are TGTGCCAGCAGTTACTCGTCAGGACAGAGCAATGGCTACACCTTC.

This clonotype was observed at least ten times. The rearrangement uses TRBV5-1 and TRBJ2-1; D remains ambiguous. Germline V gives CDR1 SGHRS, CDR2 YFSETQ. This CDR3 spans 14 amino acids. V dropped 4 bases and J dropped 8 bases, with 16 bases sitting between them. CDR3 residues: CASSPAVIADEQFF. The CDR3 DNA reads TGCGCCAGCAGCCCCGCCGTAATAGCCGATGAGCAGTTCTTC.

This clonotype was seen repeatedly, ten times or more. J is TRBJ2-5 and V is TRBV3-1, with TRBD2 matching 7 bases. CDR3 size: 13 residues. Trimming at V came to 4 bases and at J to 5 bases, leaving 4 bases not matched to a gene. CDR1 and CDR2 (germline): LGHDT, YNNKEL (reference sequence). The CDR3 loop reads CASSRLAGETQYF. As DNA, the CDR3 is TGTGCCAGCAGCCGATTAGCGGGTGAGACCCAGTACTTC.

Relative to its sample, this clonotype is medium-sized. CDR3: CASSLRGTGTGEQFF. Written as DNA, the CDR3 is TGTGCCAGCAGTTTGCGGGGGACAGGAACGGGTGAGCAGTTCTTC. V usage is TRBV28 and J usage is TRBJ2-1; D might be TRBD1 (8 bases). V lost 3 bases and J lost 9, with 18 bases in between. This CDR3 comprises 15 residues. Germline values: CDR1 MDHEN, CDR2 SYDVKM.

This clonotype came up many times. The chain links TRBV18 to TRBJ2-7, with 9 bases lining up with TRBD1. V was pared by 6 bases and J by 5 bases, with 5 bases of the junction left unmatched. The CDR3 covers 13 residues. The germline V gene has CDR1 KGHSH and CDR2 LQKENI. DNA of the CDR3: TGTGCCAGCTCTACAGGGGGCTGGAACGAGCAGTACTTC. Its protein is CASSTGGWNEQYF.

This clonotype has just a few counts. This chain joins TRBV29-1 and TRBJ1-4; 9 bases are a match to TRBD1. The CDR3 consists of 13 residues. The V segment lost 4 bases and the J segment 5 bases; nucleotides outside the gene matches: 2. Germline V CDR1 and CDR2: SQVTM, ANQGSEA. Here the CDR3 reads CSVGTGVNEKLFF. DNA for the CDR3: TGCAGCGTTGGGACAGGGGTGAATGAAAAACTGTTTTTT.

This clonotype occurred many times. The J gene is TRBJ2-1, the V gene TRBV12-3 or TRBV12-4; 7 nucleotides agree with TRBD1. The CDR3 totals 16 residues. The J segment lost 0 bases and the V segment lost 5 bases, leaving 7 bases of the junction unmatched. The CDR3 sequence is CASSVGQVSSYNEQFF. The CDR3 region has the DNA TGTGCCAGCAGTGTCGGACAGGTCAGCTCCTACAATGAGCAGTTCTTC.

The V and J genes are TRBV2 and TRBJ2-5, with D possibly matching TRBD1 (5 bases). This CDR3 comprises 14 residues. Deletions cut 5 bases from V and 1 base from J, with 11 bases between. The germline V gene encodes CDR1 SNHLY and CDR2 FYNNEI. CDR3 in amino acids: CASSPDRSQETQYF. The DNA for the CDR3 is TGTGCCAGCAGTCCCGACAGAAGCCAAGAGACCCAGTACTTC.

This clonotype was counted between two and nine times. The V gene is TRBV10-3, the J gene TRBJ1-2; 7 nucleotides line up with TRBD1. The CDR3 consists of 14 residues. The V gene's germline CDR1 is ENHRY and CDR2 SYGVKD. Losses at the gene ends were 2 bases for V and 5 bases for J; bases not matched to a gene: 5. The CDR3: CAISEDRVVYGYTF. CDR3 nucleotides: TGTGCCATCAGTGAGGACAGGGTGGTTTATGGCTACACCTTC.

In this sample, this clonotype turned up many times. The chain links TRBV29-1 to TRBJ2-7; a weak D match, TRBD1 (6 bases). Germline CDR1 and CDR2: SQVTM and ANQGSEA. The CDR3 sequence is 13 residues long. The V and J ends lost 5 bases and 0 bases respectively, with 11 bases between them. The CDR3 here is CSVLRDTSYEQYF. The CDR3 DNA follows: TGCAGCGTTCTACGGGACACCTCCTACGAGCAGTACTTC.